Given below is one TCR beta chain in context. Its antigen is not known. Isolated RNA was reverse transcribed in full, so expressed TCRB transcripts were sequenced. Generated by immunoSEQ multiplex PCR, the TCRdb table keeps only in-frame clones and is missing some. The sample consists of around 280,000 clones, approximately 16% of them appearing once. CDR1 and CDR2 (germline): MDHEN, SYDVKM. With 8 bases removed from V and 5 bases from J, the gap between germline ends came to 15 bases. The CDR3 is made up of 13 amino acids. This sample is drawn from a study of beta chain features in type 1 diabetes. Study results and caveats: In comparison with healthy donors, patients had naive, central memory and Treg TCRB repertoires that appeared more similar. TCRB CDR3s were moderately but significantly shorter in Type 1 diabetes patients in all four CD4+ subsets.

Cell sorting via CD45RO/CCR7/CD25/CD127/CD95/CD27 was performed to obtain CD4+ naive, central memory, regulatory and stem cell-like memory cells. The chain carries TRBV28 and TRBJ2-5; a weak D match, TRBD2 (6 bases). The sequence was collected from a man in his late teens or twenties with type 1 diabetes. Specimen: naive CD4+ T cells from blood. DNA of the CDR3: TGTGCCAGCCGTAATGGAGGGAAGGAGACCCAGTACTTC. As protein: CASRNGGKETQYF.